These 12 T cell receptor beta chains were all obtained from the same sample, sequenced in a study of shared clonotypes between healthy human individuals. Method: immunoSEQ multiplex PCR; TCRdb's copy keeps in-frame clones and lacks some. The sample records 1,500,000 or so clones, just under 99% being singletons. Material for sequencing was naive CD4+ T cells sorted from blood. The sample's subset: CD45RA+ positively selected. These receptors came from a young man in good health.

The chain is built from TRBV6-1 and TRBJ1-2, with D uncertain. The CDR3 contains 11 residues. CDR1 MNHNS and CDR2 SASEGT come from the germline V gene. The V and J ends lost 2 bases and 8 bases respectively, with 6 bases between them. The CDR3 sequence: CASSESNGYTF. CDR3 coding DNA: TGTGCCAGCAGTGAAAGTAACGGCTACACCTTC.

The chain has TRBV7-9 and TRBJ1-5, with 10 bases that match TRBD1. J lost 6 bases, V lost 5 bases, and 7 bases had no gene match. CDR3 length equals 15 residues. Germline V gives CDR1 SEHNR, CDR2 FQNEAQ (reference sequence). The chain's CDR3 is CASSMTGGESQPQHF. The CDR3 nucleotides are TGTGCCAGCAGCATGACAGGGGGCGAAAGTCAGCCCCAGCATTTT.

The chain joins TRBV4-3 to TRBJ1-2, with D unresolved. Germline loops: CDR1 LGHNA, CDR2 YSLEER. The CDR3 runs 14 residues. Between the trimmed V and J ends, which lost 1 base and 1 base, there was a span of 7 bases. The CDR3 loop reads CASSQAQINYGYTF. The CDR3 nucleotides are TGCGCCAGCAGCCAAGCACAGATTAACTATGGCTACACCTTC.

The gene calls are TRBV7-9 and TRBJ2-5, with D hard to call. There are 15 residues in the CDR3. Looked up from germline, CDR1 is SEHNR and CDR2 is FQNEAQ (reference sequence). Deletions cut 5 bases from V and 2 bases from J, with 15 bases between. In DNA form, the CDR3 reads TGTGCCAGCAGCCAAGGGTCGGCCCATCAAGAGACCCAGTACTTC. This gives the protein CASSQGSAHQETQYF.

This rearrangement joins TRBV13 to TRBJ1-3; a possible D gene is TRBD1 (5 bases). The CDR3 sequence is 16 residues long. Trimming took 2 bases from V and 2 from J, leaving 13 bases between them. Germline CDR1 is PRHDT and CDR2 is FYEKMQ (reference sequence). CDR3 sequence (DNA): TGTGCCAGCAGCTTAACGTTCCAGGGAACTGGAAACACCATATATTTT. Translating it yields CASSLTFQGTGNTIYF.

The chain links TRBV7-6 to TRBJ1-4; D unclear. This CDR3 region has 14 residues. Germline assignment: CDR1 SGHVS and CDR2 FNYEAQ. V was shortened by 5 bases and J by 3 bases, with 10 bases between the two germline ends. In DNA, the CDR3 is TGTGCCAGCAGCCCCGGCGGAGCTAATGAAAAACTGTTTTTT. Protein sequence: CASSPGGANEKLFF.

This chain uses TRBV19 with TRBJ2-7, with a weak D call TRBD1 (6 bases). Trimming removed 5 bases at V and 2 bases at J, with 10 bases between. The length of the CDR3 is 13 residues. Germline lookup yields CDR1 LNHDA and CDR2 SQIVND (reference sequence). CDR3 sequence: CASSPRDTYEQYF. DNA of the CDR3: TGTGCCAGTAGTCCCAGGGACACCTACGAGCAGTACTTC. The variable domain in full, with the rest retrieved from reference TRBV19 and TRBJ2-7, is DGGITQSPKYLFRKEGQNVTLSCEQNLNHDAMYWYRQDPGQGLRLIYYSQIVNDFQKGDIAEGYSVSREKKESFPLTVTSAQKNPTAFYLCASSPRDTYEQYFGPGTRLTVT.

This sequence joins TRBV4-3 and TRBJ2-5, with D possibly being TRBD1 (6 bases). There are 14 residues in the CDR3. V was clipped by 0 bases and J by 7 bases, with 12 bases between them. Germline V lookup: CDR1 LGHNA, CDR2 YSLEER. In DNA, the CDR3 is TGCGCCAGCAGCCAAGAATCCAGGGGATCGACCCAGTACTTC. Translating it yields CASSQESRGSTQYF.

CDR3 coding DNA: TGTGCCAGCAGCGAAAGCGGGATAGCTCGGGACGAGCAGTACTTC. It is translated as CASSESGIARDEQYF. This sequence joins TRBV7-9 and TRBJ2-7; 7 positions match TRBD2. The trim removed 5 bases at V and 5 bases at J, leaving 12 bases unmatched. In germline, CDR1 is SEHNR, CDR2 FQNEAQ (reference sequence). The CDR3 has 15 amino acids.

V is TRBV6-5 and J is TRBJ2-5; the D is unclear. Germline values: CDR1 MNHEY, CDR2 SVGAGI. This CDR3 is built from 14 residues. The ends were cut back, 0 bases at V and 1 base at J, with 6 bases in the middle. Here the CDR3 DNA reads TGTGCCAGCAGTTACTCATCGGTCCAAGAGACCCAGTACTTC. It specifies CASSYSSVQETQYF.

The V and J genes are TRBV23-1 and TRBJ1-5; possibly TRBD1 for D (5 bases). TRBV23-1 is known as an ORF, though its function is uncertain. V lost 7 bases and J lost 5, with 9 bases in between. The CDR3 has 12 amino acids. In DNA, the CDR3 is TGCGCCAGCATAATGGGGGATCAGCCCCAGCATTTT. Its protein is CASIMGDQPQHF.

This chain uses TRBV2 with TRBJ1-1; no clear D gene. Germline V gene lookup returns CDR1 SNHLY and CDR2 FYNNEI. The V and J ends lost 3 bases and 11 bases respectively, with 16 bases between them. The CDR3 is made up of 13 amino acids. The CDR3 region has the DNA TGTGCCAGCAGTGAGTTGACGGTTGATAAGGCTTTCTTT. Translated: CASSELTVDKAFF.